What follows are 16 T cell receptor beta chains derived from one specimen sequenced in a study of siplizumab effects on memory and regulatory T cells. The assay was immunoSEQ multiplex PCR, and TCRdb's table has in-frame clones only and misses some. Among about 100,000 clones listed, approximately 94% were seen once. Material for sequencing was non-Treg CD4+ T cells sorted from blood. These receptor sequences come from a human donor in good health.

This clone occurred once. This chain links TRBV18 with TRBJ2-3; 13 bases map to TRBD2. This CDR3 comprises 17 residues. J gave up 1 base and V 2 bases, and 3 bases lay outside the gene matches. Germline V gene lookup returns CDR1 KGHSH and CDR2 LQKENI. The CDR3 region has the DNA TGTGCCAGCTCACCAGGACTAGCGGGAGACGGCACAGATACGCAGTATTTT. Protein sequence: CASSPGLAGDGTDTQYF.

This clone is a singleton in its sample. CDR3 coding DNA: TGCAGTGTTTACGGGAGAGGGCAGTTCTTC. This encodes CSVYGRGQFF. This chain links TRBV20-1 with TRBJ2-1; TRBD2 might be the D (6 bases). This CDR3 spans 10 amino acids. Germline CDR1 is DFQATT and CDR2 is SNEGSKA (reference sequence). V was cut by 7 bases and J by 12 bases, with 13 bases left in between.

This clone was seen just once. V gene TRBV18 combines with J gene TRBJ2-3; 10 positions agree with TRBD2. The CDR3 extends over 16 amino acids. Per germline, CDR1 KGHSH and CDR2 LQKENI. The V segment lost 5 bases and the J segment 3 bases; nucleotides outside the gene matches: 8. This CDR3 reads CASSTYLAGVTDTQYF. DNA of the CDR3: TGTGCCAGCTCAACGTATCTAGCGGGAGTGACAGATACGCAGTATTTT.

The rearrangement uses TRBV5-1 and TRBJ1-2; 7 nucleotides match TRBD1. After removal of 0 bases from V and 8 bases from J, the junction contained 7 bases not matched to a gene. Germline lookup yields CDR1 SGHRS and CDR2 YFSETQ. The CDR3 extends over 14 amino acids. As DNA, the CDR3 is TGCGCCAGCAGCTTGGAGACAGGGAGTTACGGCTACACCTTC. Protein product: CASSLETGSYGYTF. The entire variable domain, with the rest obtained from reference TRBV5-1 and TRBJ1-2, is as follows: KAGVTQTPRYLIKTRGQQVTLSCSPISGHRSVSWYQQTPGQGLQFLFEYFSETQRNKGNFPGRFSGRQFSNSRSEMNVSTLELGDSALYLCASSLETGSYGYTFGSGTRLTVV.

The sample holds a few counts of this clone. The chain has TRBV27 and TRBJ1-1; possibly TRBD1 for D (6 bases). V was pared by 6 bases and J by 1 base, with 15 bases between. This CDR3 has 15 amino acids. CDR1 is MNHEY, CDR2 SMNVEV, per germline (reference sequence). CDR3: CASSPAGAGNTEAFF. In nucleotides, the CDR3 is TGTGCCAGCAGCCCGGCGGGGGCGGGGAACACTGAAGCTTTCTTT.

The J gene is TRBJ2-7, the V gene TRBV7-8; TRBD2 agrees at 11 bases. The CDR3 length is 16 residues. The J segment lost 3 bases and the V segment lost 2 bases, leaving 6 bases of the junction unmatched. The V gene's germline CDR1 is SGHVS and CDR2 FQNEAQ. The CDR3 here is CASSLRLAGPNYEQYF. The CDR3 region has the DNA TGTGCCAGCAGCTTAAGACTAGCGGGGCCCAACTACGAGCAGTACTTC.

The chain couples TRBV2 to TRBJ2-1; D is unresolved. The CDR3 spans 14 residues. The ends were cut back, 4 bases at V and 7 bases at J, with 14 bases in the middle. Germline CDR1 is SNHLY and CDR2 is FYNNEI. The CDR3 loop reads CASSADRAKNEQFF. The DNA for the CDR3 is TGTGCCAGCAGTGCCGATCGAGCGAAGAATGAGCAGTTCTTC.

This clone was seen only once. The gene calls are TRBV5-1 and TRBJ2-5; 8 nucleotides match TRBD2. With V trimmed by 0 bases and J by 5 bases, 6 bases remained unmatched. Germline V gene lookup returns CDR1 SGHRS and CDR2 YFSETQ. This CDR3 spans 15 amino acids. The CDR3 DNA reads as TGCGCCAGCAGCTTGGTTCCGGGAGGGACGGAGACCCAGTACTTC. As protein: CASSLVPGGTETQYF. Together with reference TRBV5-1 and TRBJ2-5, the CDR3 gives the full variable domain: KAGVTQTPRYLIKTRGQQVTLSCSPISGHRSVSWYQQTPGQGLQFLFEYFSETQRNKGNFPGRFSGRQFSNSRSEMNVSTLELGDSALYLCASSLVPGGTETQYFGPGTRLLVL.

V usage is TRBV23-1 and J usage is TRBJ2-4; TRBD1 might be the D (5 bases). TRBV23-1 is an ORF for which the function is uncertain. The V and J ends lost 3 bases and 14 bases respectively, with 11 bases between them. The CDR3 is 11 amino acids. CDR3 DNA sequence: TGCGCCAGCAGTCAGACGACAGTAGAGTACTTC. Encoded protein: CASSQTTVEYF.

This rearrangement joins TRBV9 to TRBJ2-5; D not certain. CDR3 length: 14 residues. The germline V gene encodes CDR1 SGDLS and CDR2 YYNGEE. The V gene lost 0 bases and the J gene lost 2 bases, with 8 bases spanning the gap. CDR3 nucleotides: TGTGCCAGCAGCGTAGCTCCATCACAAGAGACCCAGTACTTC. This translates into CASSVAPSQETQYF. The complete variable domain, with remaining parts taken from reference TRBV9 and TRBJ2-5, reads DSGVTQTPKHLITATGQRVTLRCSPRSGDLSVYWYQQSLDQGLQFLIQYYNGEERAKGNILERFSAQQFPDLHSELNLSSLELGDSALYFCASSVAPSQETQYFGPGTRLLVL.

The chain recombines TRBV7-3 with TRBJ2-5, with D tentatively TRBD2 (6 bases). Trimming took off 3 bases at V and 1 base at J, with 9 bases between the two ends. This CDR3 region has 14 residues. Germline lookup yields CDR1 SGHTA and CDR2 FQGTGA. In DNA, the CDR3 is TGTGCCAGCAGCTTTGCGGGGCCCCAAGAGACCCAGTACTTC. Its protein product is CASSFAGPQETQYF.

The chain recombines TRBV5-1 with TRBJ2-1, with TRBD2 matching 8 bases. Germline V gene sequence: CDR1 SGHRS, CDR2 YFSETQ. The junction had 3 bases not matched to a gene; V was cut back by 4 bases and J by 6 bases. This CDR3 is built from 13 residues. The CDR3 sequence is CASSVAGLNEQFF. DNA of the CDR3: TGCGCCAGCAGCGTAGCGGGGCTCAATGAGCAGTTCTTC.

Here the CDR3 reads CASSRLGREGHEQYF. In nucleotides, the CDR3 is TGTGCCAGCAGTCGTTTGGGGCGGGAGGGCCACGAGCAGTACTTC. This chain links TRBV11-2 with TRBJ2-7, with TRBD2 identical over 9 bases. The CDR3 runs 15 residues. V shed 6 bases and J 5 bases; nucleotides not matched to a gene: 11. Germline CDR1 reads SGHAT; CDR2 reads FQNNGV.

The rearrangement joins TRBV18 to TRBJ1-1; D possibly corresponds to TRBD1 (5 bases). From germline, CDR1 is KGHSH and CDR2 LQKENI. This CDR3 is built from 15 residues. Trimming took off 2 bases at V and 2 bases at J, with 12 bases between the two ends. The CDR3 spells CASSPGHFSNTEAFF. The DNA of the CDR3 is TGTGCCAGCTCACCAGGACACTTCTCTAACACTGAAGCTTTCTTT.

V is TRBV2 and J is TRBJ1-2; 10 nucleotides align to TRBD1. Germline V gives CDR1 SNHLY, CDR2 FYNNEI. The V gene end was trimmed by 6 bases and the J gene end by 8 bases; junction bases not matched to a gene: 6. This CDR3 is built from 13 residues. DNA of the CDR3: TGTGCCAGCAGACCCGGGACAGGGGACGGCTACACCTTC. Translation: CASRPGTGDGYTF.

This clone occurred once. The rearrangement joins TRBV19 to TRBJ1-5; D uncertain. Trimming pared 5 bases from V and 4 bases from J, leaving 24 bases between. The CDR3 covers 18 residues. The germline V gene encodes CDR1 LNHDA and CDR2 SQIVND (reference sequence). CDR3 protein: CASSSKPSRTASNQPQHF. CDR3 coding DNA: TGTGCCAGTAGTTCCAAGCCGTCGAGGACTGCTTCTAATCAGCCCCAGCATTTT. Together with reference TRBV19 and TRBJ1-5, the CDR3 gives the full variable domain: DGGITQSPKYLFRKEGQNVTLSCEQNLNHDAMYWYRQDPGQGLRLIYYSQIVNDFQKGDIAEGYSVSREKKESFPLTVTSAQKNPTAFYLCASSSKPSRTASNQPQHFGDGTRLSIL.